This T cell receptor beta chain emerged from a study of identical twins. General observations from the study: Cross-sectional statistical analysis, not tracking of the same donors, underpinned the conclusions. Modeled out-of-frame TCR alpha sharing in monozygotic twins fell below observed levels. Insertions were reduced in abundant cord blood beta clonotypes but not in memory repertoires.

Using its own MiXCR run on the 5' RACE reads, TCRdb lists one record per CDR3 protein. The table lists hundreds of thousands of distinct CDR3 sequences, around 7.5% of them singletons, with 1.5% to 2% in the top ten. Worth noting for this clonotype: The antigen is unknown.

CDR3 size: 15 residues. V gave up 3 bases and J gave up 3 bases; unmatched junction bases: 3. Germline CDR1 is SGHVS and CDR2 is FNYEAQ. In addition, the sample was reused for a study of yellow fever vaccine responses in identical twins.

The chain combines TRBV7-6 with TRBJ2-3, with 10 bases matching TRBD2. The material sequenced was PBMCs. This clonotype originated in a woman younger than 30 in good health. The CDR3 bases are TGTGCCAGCAGCTTCAGCGGGAGGGCTACAGATACGCAGTATTTT. Translation gives CASSFSGRATDTQYF. The full variable domain, with the rest looked up from reference TRBV7-6 and TRBJ2-3, is GAGVSQSPRYKVTKRGQDVALRCDPISGHVSLYWYRQALGQGPEFLTYFNYEAQQDKSGLPNDRFSAERPEGSISTLTIQRTEQRDSAMYRCASSFSGRATDTQYFGPGTRLTVL.